Following are 32 T cell receptor beta chains from one sample sequenced in a study of CD8+ T cells in alopecia areata. cDNA prepared by RNA extraction and subsequent reverse transcription served as the template for sequencing. The method was immunoSEQ multiplex PCR; TCRdb's version includes in-frame clones alone and lacks a portion of them. Among around 120,000 clones listed, about 50% were seen once. Material for sequencing was NKG2D-low CD8+ T cells sorted from blood. The origin of the receptors is a human donor with alopecia areata.

This clone was detected a few times. The V gene is TRBV7-9, the J gene TRBJ2-5; a possible D gene is TRBD1 (6 bases). Germline values: CDR1 SEHNR, CDR2 FQNEAQ (reference sequence). This CDR3 comprises 14 residues. Trimming stripped 5 bases from V and 2 bases from J, with 12 bases between. This chain's CDR3 is CASSATRGQETQYF. The CDR3 DNA reads as TGTGCCAGCAGCGCAACAAGGGGGCAAGAGACCCAGTACTTC.

As regards this clone: Other DNA sequences in this sample translate to the same CDR3. This sequence joins TRBV29-1 and TRBJ2-7, with D unresolved. Trimming left V 3 bases short and J 0 bases short, with 9 bases between. Germline V CDR1 and CDR2: SQVTM, ANQGSEA. This CDR3 has 13 residues. CDR3 in DNA: TGCAGCGTTGATCTTCAGGACTCCTACGAGCAGTACTTC. The encoded protein is CSVDLQDSYEQYF.

The chain uses TRBV29-1 and TRBJ2-1, with D perhaps matching TRBD2 (7 bases). Trimming removed 6 bases from V and 7 bases from J, with 19 bases in between. The CDR3 totals 14 residues. The germline gives CDR1 SQVTM, CDR2 ANQGSEA. The DNA for the CDR3 is TGCAGCGTGTTGGGGGAGGGGGAAATAAATGAGCAGTTCTTC. Translated: CSVLGEGEINEQFF.

V gene TRBV27 combines with J gene TRBJ2-6, with D unresolved. The V and J ends lost 6 bases and 0 bases respectively, with 9 bases between them. CDR1 and CDR2 (germline): MNHEY, SMNVEV (reference sequence). The length of the CDR3 is 15 residues. CDR3 protein: CASRSMGSGANVLTF. CDR3 coding DNA: TGTGCCAGCAGGTCGATGGGCTCTGGGGCCAACGTCCTGACTTTC.

The chain joins TRBV29-1 to TRBJ2-1, with 13 nucleotides matching TRBD2. The germline V gene encodes CDR1 SQVTM and CDR2 ANQGSEA. With 6 bases clipped from V and 5 bases from J, the junction kept 13 bases outside the gene matches. The CDR3 is 17 residues long. The CDR3 nucleotides are TGCAGCGTCGCCGGACTAGCGGGAGTGGGTGTCCACAATGAGCAGTTCTTC. Translated: CSVAGLAGVGVHNEQFF.

This chain uses TRBV30 with TRBJ2-7; 8 bases map to TRBD1. Germline CDR1 reads GTSNPN; CDR2 reads SVGIG (reference sequence). The CDR3 runs 14 residues. V gave up 2 bases and J gave up 1 base; unmatched junction bases: 4. For the CDR3, the DNA is TGTGCCTGGAGTCAGGACAGGGCATCCTACGAGCAGTACTTC. Its protein product is CAWSQDRASYEQYF.

This rearrangement joins TRBV29-1 to TRBJ2-7; 7 positions agree with TRBD2. The CDR3 loop spans 14 amino acids. Germline V gives CDR1 SQVTM, CDR2 ANQGSEA. The V segment lost 6 bases and the J segment 4 bases; nucleotides outside the gene matches: 12. The CDR3 sequence is CSVLLAVEGYEQYF. CDR3 coding DNA: TGCAGCGTCCTGCTAGCGGTGGAGGGGTACGAGCAGTACTTC.

The rearrangement joins TRBV28 to TRBJ2-3, with TRBD2 matching 12 bases. This CDR3 spans 18 amino acids. Germline-derived CDR1 and CDR2 are MDHEN and SYDVKM. J gave up 6 bases and V 6 bases, and 16 bases lay outside the gene matches. The CDR3 DNA follows: TGTGCCAGCAGCTCCGGACTAGCGGGGCCATTAGTGTTGGATACGCAGTATTTT. Translated: CASSSGLAGPLVLDTQYF. Based on the CDR3 plus reference TRBV28 and TRBJ2-3, the full variable domain is DVKVTQSSRYLVKRTGEKVFLECVQDMDHENMFWYRQDPGLGLRLIYFSYDVKMKEKGDIPEGYSVSREKKERFSLILESASTNQTSMYLCASSSGLAGPLVLDTQYFGPGTRLTVL.

This clone occurred once. This CDR3 is CASSWGKFEQYF. In DNA, the CDR3 is TGTGCCAGCAGCTGGGGAAAGTTCGAGCAGTACTTC. The rearrangement links TRBV7-2 to TRBJ2-7, with D unresolved. The CDR3 contains 12 residues. With 4 bases removed from V and 6 bases from J, the gap between germline ends came to 10 bases. The germline V gene encodes CDR1 SGHTA and CDR2 FQGNSA.

The CDR3 loop is CSVEFYGQGAGEQYF. The CDR3 region has the DNA TGCAGCGTTGAATTCTACGGACAGGGGGCGGGCGAGCAGTACTTC. The chain couples TRBV29-1 to TRBJ2-7; 11 nucleotides match TRBD1. The V and J ends lost 2 bases and 6 bases, in that order; junction bases with no gene match: 9. The CDR3 totals 15 residues. Germline lookup yields CDR1 SQVTM and CDR2 ANQGSEA.

CDR3 sequence (DNA): TGTGCCAGCAGCGTTGCAGCGGGAGAGGGGGATGAGCAGTTCTTC. Its translation: CASSVAAGEGDEQFF. The V and J genes are TRBV9 and TRBJ2-1; 8 nucleotides agree with TRBD2. Germline V gene sequence: CDR1 SGDLS, CDR2 YYNGEE. The CDR3 covers 15 residues. With V trimmed by 2 bases and J by 8 bases, 9 bases remained unmatched. The full variable domain, completed using reference TRBV9 and TRBJ2-1, is DSGVTQTPKHLITATGQRVTLRCSPRSGDLSVYWYQQSLDQGLQFLIQYYNGEERAKGNILERFSAQQFPDLHSELNLSSLELGDSALYFCASSVAAGEGDEQFFGPGTRLTVL.

The chain links TRBV27 to TRBJ2-7; unclear D gene. The CDR3 consists of 13 residues. Germline CDR1 and CDR2: MNHEY and SMNVEV (reference sequence). With 0 bases removed from V and 3 bases from J, the gap between germline ends came to 6 bases. The CDR3 spells CASSLSPFYEQYF. DNA of the CDR3: TGTGCCAGCAGTTTATCTCCCTTCTACGAGCAGTACTTC.

The chain joins TRBV30 to TRBJ2-2, with TRBD1 matching 10 bases. The CDR3 contains 13 residues. V dropped 8 bases and J dropped 3; count of bases not matched to a gene: 3. Germline values: CDR1 GTSNPN, CDR2 SVGIG (reference sequence). The CDR3 DNA is TGTGCCGGGGACAGGGGAGACACCGGGGAGCTGTTTTTT. Translation: CAGDRGDTGELFF.

In its sample, this clone was seen a few times. V and J are TRBV4-1 and TRBJ2-6, with no clear D. The CDR3 length is 17 residues. V lost 1 base and J lost 0, with 10 bases in between. From germline, CDR1 is MGHRA and CDR2 YSYEKL. CDR3 residues: CASSQVAWNSGANVLTF. The DNA of the CDR3 is TGCGCCAGCAGCCAAGTCGCCTGGAACTCTGGGGCCAACGTCCTGACTTTC.

This chain joins TRBV30 and TRBJ2-7; no clear D. Germline lookup yields CDR1 GTSNPN and CDR2 SVGIG (reference sequence). The V and J ends lost 8 bases and 5 bases respectively, with 7 bases between them. The CDR3 runs 9 residues. CDR3 nucleotide sequence: TGTGCCGTGGGGAACGAGCAGTACTTC. Protein product: CAVGNEQYF.

This chain joins TRBV6-1 and TRBJ2-1, with D possibly TRBD2 on 5 matching bases. V was cut by 1 base and J by 8 bases, with 15 bases left in between. This CDR3 comprises 15 residues. Looked up from germline, CDR1 is MNHNS and CDR2 is SASEGT. Here the CDR3 reads CASSEGAGSPDEQFF. The CDR3 nucleotides read TGTGCCAGCAGTGAAGGCGCGGGCTCTCCTGATGAGCAGTTCTTC.

As concerns this clone: The identical CDR3 is also encoded by other nucleotide sequences in the sample. The V gene is TRBV2, the J gene TRBJ2-7; D not resolved. The CDR3 spans 10 residues. Trimming took off 6 bases at V and 5 bases at J, with 5 bases between the two ends. Germline loops: CDR1 SNHLY, CDR2 FYNNEI. CDR3 sequence: CASRGNEQYF. Written as DNA, the CDR3 is TGTGCCAGCAGAGGGAACGAGCAGTACTTC.

The chain combines TRBV29-1 with TRBJ2-5, with TRBD2 as a possible D gene (5 bases). Germline CDR1 reads SQVTM; CDR2 reads ANQGSEA. The CDR3 has 15 residues. V was trimmed by 1 base and J by 0 bases, leaving 12 bases between them. In DNA form, the CDR3 reads TGCAGCGTTGAAGTCTTCGGGGAGTACCAAGAGACCCAGTACTTC. Its protein is CSVEVFGEYQETQYF.

The chain combines TRBV10-2 with TRBJ2-1, with D perhaps matching TRBD2 (6 bases). Germline values: CDR1 WSHSY, CDR2 SAAADI. The CDR3 is made up of 17 amino acids. The V and J ends lost 5 bases and 0 bases respectively, with 17 bases between them. CDR3 protein: CASSSPGDRSSYNEQFF. DNA of the CDR3: TGCGCCAGCAGTAGTCCGGGAGATCGGAGCTCCTACAATGAGCAGTTCTTC.

The chain carries TRBV27 and TRBJ2-1; 8 bases align to TRBD1. Looked up from germline, CDR1 is MNHEY and CDR2 is SMNVEV (reference sequence). The junction had 4 bases not matched to a gene; V was cut back by 5 bases and J by 7 bases. This CDR3 is 13 amino acids long. As DNA, the CDR3 is TGTGCCAGCAGTCAGGGGGCAAGAAATGAGCAGTTCTTC. Its translation: CASSQGARNEQFF.

V and J are TRBV29-1 and TRBJ2-5, with no clear D. CDR3 length: 12 residues. Germline CDR1 SQVTM, CDR2 ANQGSEA. CDR3 DNA sequence: TGCAGTGCCCTCGGCAGCCAAGAGACCCAGTACTTC. This translates into CSALGSQETQYF. Full variable domain (outside the CDR3, taken from reference TRBV29-1 and TRBJ2-5): SAVISQKPSRDICQRGTSLTIQCQVDSQVTMMFWYRQQPGQSLTLIATANQGSEATYESGFVIDKFPISRPNLTFSTLTVSNMSPEDSSIYLCSALGSQETQYFGPGTRLLVL.

V and J are TRBV7-9 and TRBJ2-5; perhaps D is TRBD1 or TRBD2 (5 bases each). CDR1 is SEHNR and CDR2 is FQNEAQ in the germline V gene (reference sequence). V was shortened by 6 bases and J by 3 bases, with 11 bases between the two germline ends. This CDR3 spans 13 amino acids. The CDR3 sequence is CASSPGAKETQYF. CDR3 nucleotides: TGTGCCAGCAGTCCCGGGGCCAAAGAGACCCAGTACTTC.

The rearrangement joins TRBV30 to TRBJ2-1; TRBD2 matches 9 bases. The CDR3 is made up of 17 amino acids. Trimming took 0 bases from V and 7 from J; bases not matched to a gene: 13. Germline values: CDR1 GTSNPN, CDR2 SVGIG (reference sequence). The CDR3 reads CAWSVLVAGAPGNEQFF. The CDR3 coding sequence is TGTGCCTGGAGTGTATTGGTAGCGGGAGCGCCCGGGAATGAGCAGTTCTTC.

V gene TRBV29-1 combines with J gene TRBJ2-7; the match to TRBD1 covers 8 bases. Germline CDR1 is SQVTM and CDR2 is ANQGSEA. J gave up 3 bases and V 6 bases, and 4 bases lay outside the gene matches. The CDR3 runs to 12 residues. This CDR3 is CSVDTGGYEQYF. CDR3 coding DNA: TGCAGCGTGGACACAGGGGGCTACGAGCAGTACTTC.

The chain carries TRBV7-2 and TRBJ1-2; possible D gene TRBD1, 5 bases. This CDR3 has 13 residues. Germline lookup yields CDR1 SGHTA and CDR2 FQGNSA. Trimming stripped 3 bases from V and 6 bases from J, with 11 bases between. The CDR3 loop reads CASSFAGVHGYTF. The CDR3 DNA is TGTGCCAGCAGCTTTGCGGGGGTCCATGGCTACACCTTC.

The chain couples TRBV29-1 to TRBJ2-7; D is ambiguous. The CDR3 consists of 12 residues. Trimming shortened V by 4 bases and J by 6 bases, and 13 bases separated the two germline ends. Germline values: CDR1 SQVTM, CDR2 ANQGSEA. CDR3: CSVVSGLGEQYF. CDR3 DNA sequence: TGCAGCGTTGTATCAGGCTTGGGCGAGCAGTACTTC.

The chain uses TRBV4-3 and TRBJ2-6, with D maybe TRBD2 (6 bases). Germline lookup yields CDR1 LGHNA and CDR2 YSLEER. Trimming pared 4 bases from V and 0 bases from J, leaving 13 bases between. This CDR3 is built from 17 residues. The CDR3 nucleotides read TGCGCCAGCAGCCCGCGCGCGGGGCTCTCTGGGGCCAACGTCCTGACTTTC. It translates to CASSPRAGLSGANVLTF.

The chain combines TRBV5-1 with TRBJ2-1; D not certain. Per germline, CDR1 SGHRS and CDR2 YFSETQ. V was pared by 5 bases and J by 5 bases, with 8 bases between. The CDR3 has 12 amino acids. As DNA, the CDR3 is TGCGCCAGCAGTGCAGGTAACAATGAGCAGTTCTTC. Translating gives CASSAGNNEQFF.

This chain joins TRBV4-1 and TRBJ2-2; D may be TRBD2 (6 bases). The germline gives CDR1 MGHRA, CDR2 YSYEKL. The CDR3 extends over 12 amino acids. V dropped 1 base and J dropped 10 bases, with 7 bases sitting between them. DNA of the CDR3: TGCGCCAGCAGCCAAGCGGGAGCGGAGCTGTTTTTT. Translating gives CASSQAGAELFF.

A single count supports this clone. The gene calls are TRBV30 and TRBJ1-2; maybe TRBD1 (5 bases). This CDR3 has 12 amino acids. Trimming removed 5 bases at V and 3 bases at J, with 10 bases between. CDR1 and CDR2 (germline): GTSNPN, SVGIG (reference sequence). The CDR3 loop reads CAWSGGDYGYTF. CDR3 DNA: TGTGCCTGGTCTGGGGGGGACTATGGCTACACCTTC.

The chain recombines TRBV29-1 with TRBJ2-7; 12 bases agree with TRBD2. The V and J ends lost 6 bases and 1 base, in that order; junction bases with no gene match: 7. The CDR3 runs to 15 residues. The V gene's germline CDR1 is SQVTM and CDR2 ANQGSEA. The CDR3 nucleotides read TGCAGCGTGGCTCTGACTAGCGGGAGATCCTACGAGCAGTACTTC. This translates into CSVALTSGRSYEQYF.

There are a few counts of this clone. The identical CDR3 is also encoded by other nucleotide sequences in the sample. This rearrangement joins TRBV29-1 to TRBJ2-2; unclear D gene. The CDR3 has 12 amino acids. CDR1 and CDR2 (germline): SQVTM, ANQGSEA. Trimming took off 4 bases at V and 5 bases at J, with 8 bases between the two ends. The CDR3 bases are TGCAGCGTTGTTAGGGAAACCGGGGAGCTGTTTTTT. It translates to CSVVRETGELFF.